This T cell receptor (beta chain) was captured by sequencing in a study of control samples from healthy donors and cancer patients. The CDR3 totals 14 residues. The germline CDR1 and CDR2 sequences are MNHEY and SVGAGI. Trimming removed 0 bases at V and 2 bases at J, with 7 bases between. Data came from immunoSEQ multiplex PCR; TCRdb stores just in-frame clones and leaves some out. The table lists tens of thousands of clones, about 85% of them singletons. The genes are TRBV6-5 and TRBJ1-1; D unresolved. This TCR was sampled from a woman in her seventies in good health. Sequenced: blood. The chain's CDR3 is CASSYSSLNTEAFF. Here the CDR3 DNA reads TGTGCCAGCAGTTACTCGTCCCTTAACACTGAAGCTTTCTTT.